The T cell receptor beta chain under discussion was sequenced for a study of T-cell reconstitution after alpha-beta-depleted transplantation in children. Notes on the study in general: Where alpha-beta T cells came from about two months after transplant was reportedly several hundred expanded graft clones. T-cell numbers and diversity, one year after transplant, stemmed largely from T cells that were newly produced. In some patients, recipient T cells and intrathymic progenitors surviving conditioning explained high day-60 diversity.

Germline values: CDR1 LNHNV, CDR2 YYDKDF (reference sequence). The CDR3 contains 16 residues. V lost 3 bases, J lost 9 bases, and 6 bases stayed unmatched. In its sample, this clonotype was seen a few times. What it binds is unknown. Using unique molecular identifiers, the investigators prepared the TCRbeta library. Each CDR3 protein is one row after TCRdb ran MiXCR on the PCR reads. The table shows about 300,000 distinct CDR3 sequences, with about 7.3% occurring only once. The sequenced sample was peripheral blood, obtained 360 days after TCRalphabeta/CD19-depleted stem cell transplant. This receptor was identified in a female patient aged 2-10 years who had a stem cell transplant for Fanconi anemia, so the T cells may come from the graft donor. The rearrangement joins TRBV15 to TRBJ2-1, with 15 bases identical to TRBD2. DNA for the CDR3: TGTGCCACCAGCAGGGGACTAGCGGGGGGCCGGGGTGAGCAGTTCTTC. It specifies CATSRGLAGGRGEQFF.